This TCR beta chain was sequenced for a study of shared clonotypes between healthy human individuals. In regard to this clone: Its specificity is unknown.

This CDR3 is built from 10 residues. In germline, CDR1 is GTSNPN, CDR2 SVGIG (reference sequence). The V end was cut by 5 bases, the J end by 6 bases, with 8 bases between. Study results and caveats: Generally, estimated richness proved larger in naive subsets than it did in memory subsets.

The genomic DNA of each subset was split evenly across several immunoSEQ plates. Profiled with immunoSEQ multiplex PCR; TCRdb holds only in-frame clones, not every one. This sample has approximately 2.5 million clones, with approximately 93% found just once. What was sequenced was naive CD4+ T cells from PBMCs. Specified subset: CD45RA+ positively selected. The genes are TRBV30 and TRBJ2-7; D is ambiguous. The clonotype comes from a young man in good health. Some clones in this sample may be carry-over from other donors' samples. In nucleotides, the CDR3 is TGTGCCTGGGGGGTGCGCGAGCAGTACTTC. This sequence encodes CAWGVREQYF.